The sequence of this T cell receptor (beta chain) was determined in a study of a mutant IDH1 vaccine in newly diagnosed glioma (dated by TCRdb to the early 2020s). A note on the overall study: Across visits V03 through V10, patients got a total of eight vaccinations, given in weeks 1, 3, 5, 7, 11, 15, 19 and 23. Vaccination started 4-6 weeks after radiotherapy alone, or was given together with temozolomide cycles in the groups whose treatment included chemotherapy. Of the 25 to 40 treated patients, approximately 62% were male and about 40% were female, and the mean age was approximately 40 years. Before enrollment, most patients had been given radiochemotherapy with temozolomide as standard therapy, while the rest had received either radiotherapy alone or temozolomide alone. Peripheral blood samples were drawn at six visits, namely V03 (baseline), V05, V07, V10, V12 and V13. For exploratory analyses, roughly 25 treated patients had longitudinal TCRB deep sequencing done wherever samples were available.

The study at large found these results: No apparent relationship was observed between pseudoprogression and alterations in the top peripheral T cell clonotypes detected by TCRB sequencing. According to the authors, sample limitations meant that analyses of patient blood samples could not be reproduced. Availability determined which PBMC samples were chosen for TCRB deep sequencing. Across multiple MHC alleles, vaccine-induced immune responses were seen in 85% to 95% of patients.

Of note for this clone: Its antigen is currently not known. Qualities for individual bases were not recorded, and no much larger clone is one base off.

The time point label for this specimen denotes: week 11, during vaccination. Every vaccine dose consisted of 300 ug of a 20-mer mutant IDH1 peptide in Montanide, administered subcutaneously together with topical imiquimod. All donors had newly diagnosed IDH1-mutant astrocytomas of WHO grade 3 or 4 that showed loss of nuclear ATRX. The samples were drawn from NOA16, a multicentre, single-arm, open-label phase I trial in Germany that tested a mutant IDH1 peptide vaccine in humans for the first time. The DNeasy Blood and Tissue Kit was used to extract genomic DNA from EDTA blood for TCRB sequencing. The library was obtained by the immunoSEQ multiplex PCR assay. Rearranged TCR beta chain sequences were amplified using the hsTCRB Kit according to the manufacturer's protocol. Sequencing of TCRB libraries was carried out on an Illumina MiSeq. In the authors' own workflow: The proprietary platform of the kit vendor was used for demultiplexing, trimming and gene mapping. TCRdb took over this immuneACCESS table, retaining in-frame rearrangements with V and J assigned. Such tables are incomplete; in checked studies, under half of the missing clones stem from an unresolved V gene, and the remainder is unexplained. V, J and clone size are those of that table, while D and trimming were read from the DNA. Recorded for this sample are fewer than 75,000 clones; approximately 84% of them occurred a single time. Around 8.2% of the sample is taken by the ten largest.

From a lookup of the germline V gene, CDR1 and CDR2 are LGHNA and YSLEER. V sheds 1 base and J sheds 6 bases, leaving 15 bases between their ends. From the cysteine up to the phenylalanine, the CDR3 has a length of 16 residues. The kept DNA is CDR3 alone, 48 bases in frame from the first base. Specimen: PBMCs, collected from a glioma patient whose treatment included an IDH1 peptide vaccine. The chain uses TRBV4-3 and TRBJ1-4; perhaps TRBD1 is the D gene, with 6 bases matching. This clonotype was sampled from a woman aged 45-65 years with glioma. Read as DNA, the sequence is TGCGCCAGCAGCCAAGCCGGGGGCCCCTCGGATGAAAAACTGTTTTTT. The translation is CASSQAGGPSDEKLFF.